These 17 T cell receptor beta chains share one sample of origin, sequenced in a study of T-cell memory formation after mild COVID-19. TCRdb ran MiXCR on the 5' RACE reads and lists one entry per CDR3 protein. This repertoire shows a few hundred thousand distinct CDR3 sequences, roughly 20% found once; its top ten account for roughly 9.1%. Sequenced: PBMCs or a T cell subset sorted from them (not recorded which). The receptors were gathered from an adult woman who had mild COVID-19 (a few samples of this study predate the infection). Cell type and time point are not known.

The chain has TRBV12-3 or TRBV12-4 and TRBJ2-7, with TRBD2 identical over 11 bases. J lost 2 bases, V lost 3 bases, and 6 bases had no gene match. This CDR3 is built from 16 residues. The CDR3 spells CASSFGTSGGTYEQYF. The CDR3, as DNA: TGTGCCAGCAGTTTTGGCACTAGCGGGGGAACCTACGAGCAGTACTTC.

In its sample, this clonotype was seen many times. V is TRBV7-2 and J is TRBJ2-3; 7 bases fit TRBD2. The germline V gene encodes CDR1 SGHTA and CDR2 FQGNSA. The CDR3 contains 15 residues. With V trimmed by 4 bases and J by 3 bases, 7 bases remained unmatched. CDR3 in DNA: TGTGCCAGCAGCTGGGTGGGGGAGGGAACAGATACGCAGTATTTT. It yields the protein CASSWVGEGTDTQYF.

Many counts were recorded for this clonotype. This chain joins TRBV19 and TRBJ2-7, with 7 positions matching TRBD2. Germline V CDR1 and CDR2: LNHDA, SQIVND (reference sequence). Germline trimming cut 3 bases from V and 4 bases from J; bases unmatched to any gene: 6. The CDR3 sequence is 14 residues long. DNA for the CDR3: TGTGCCAGTAGTATCAATCCGGGGGGATACGAGCAGTACTTC. This sequence encodes CASSINPGGYEQYF.

The gene calls are TRBV9 and TRBJ2-7, with 7 bases fitting TRBD2. CDR3 size: 15 residues. The germline CDR1 and CDR2 sequences are SGDLS and YYNGEE. V shed 0 bases, J shed 3 bases, and the junction held 6 bases outside the gene matches. The CDR3 is CASSVAQRGNYEQYF. The CDR3 DNA follows: TGTGCCAGCAGCGTAGCTCAGCGGGGCAACTACGAGCAGTACTTC.

This clonotype turned up a few times. The rearrangement joins TRBV7-2 to TRBJ2-7; TRBD2 agrees at 10 bases. V lost 5 bases to trimming and J lost 3 bases; unmatched junction nucleotides: 7. This CDR3 is 15 amino acids long. Germline CDR1 reads SGHTA; CDR2 reads FQGNSA. The CDR3 loop reads CASSQREGPVYEQYF. Here the CDR3 DNA reads TGTGCCAGCAGCCAGCGGGAGGGCCCCGTCTACGAGCAGTACTTC.

The chain combines TRBV11-2 with TRBJ2-7; TRBD1 or TRBD2 may be the D gene (5 bases each). The V end was cut by 1 base, the J end by 4 bases, with 20 bases between. The germline V gene encodes CDR1 SGHAT and CDR2 FQNNGV. This CDR3 is built from 17 residues. CDR3 coding DNA: TGTGCCAGCAGCTTAGGAGGGGTCGGTATGGCCCTATACGAGCAGTACTTC. Residues: CASSLGGVGMALYEQYF.

The chain links TRBV7-9 to TRBJ2-7; TRBD2 aligns across 10 bases. Trimming removed 3 bases from V and 0 bases from J; junction bases left unmatched: 2. The CDR3 runs to 15 residues. Per germline, CDR1 SEHNR and CDR2 FQNEAQ (reference sequence). CDR3 protein: CASSLGLATSYEQYF. For the CDR3, the DNA is TGTGCCAGCAGCTTGGGACTAGCGACCTCCTACGAGCAGTACTTC. Based on the CDR3 plus reference TRBV7-9 and TRBJ2-7, the full variable domain is DTGVSQNPRHKITKRGQNVTFRCDPISEHNRLYWYRQTLGQGPEFLTYFQNEAQLEKSRLLSDRFSAERPKGSFSTLEIQRTEQGDSAMYLCASSLGLATSYEQYFGPGTRLTVT.

In this sample, this clonotype turned up many times. The chain is built from TRBV10-3 and TRBJ2-5; 11 nucleotides align to TRBD2. Germline CDR1 reads ENHRY; CDR2 reads SYGVKD. The CDR3 loop spans 15 amino acids. V was clipped by 5 bases and J by 2 bases; unmatched bases: 4. CDR3 amino acids: CAISLAGGSQETQYF. The CDR3 DNA follows: TGTGCCATCAGTTTAGCGGGAGGGTCACAAGAGACCCAGTACTTC.

This sequence joins TRBV4-3 and TRBJ1-1; D is possibly TRBD1 (5 bases). The germline V and J ends were trimmed by 6 bases and 3 bases, with 11 bases remaining between them. The germline CDR1 and CDR2 sequences are LGHNA and YSLEER. This CDR3 region has 13 residues. The CDR3 bases are TGCGCCAGCAGGGGACTGAGCGACACTGAAGCTTTCTTT. Translating gives CASRGLSDTEAFF.

This clonotype was detected many times. The chain recombines TRBV19 with TRBJ1-2; TRBD1 aligns across 7 bases. In germline, CDR1 is LNHDA, CDR2 SQIVND (reference sequence). V lost 4 bases and J lost 4; bases outside the gene matches: 12. The CDR3 runs 16 residues. CDR3 nucleotides: TGTGCCAGTAGTACCATCCCAAACAGGGGCGCCTATGGCTACACCTTC. Protein product: CASSTIPNRGAYGYTF.

The V call is TRBV5-1, the J call TRBJ1-1; 9 nucleotides line up with TRBD1. The CDR3 contains 15 residues. Germline-derived CDR1 and CDR2 are SGHRS and YFSETQ. The V and J ends lost 4 bases and 7 bases, in that order; junction bases with no gene match: 11. CDR3 in DNA: TGCGCCAGCAGCCCAGCCTCGCCGGGACAGGGTGAAGCTTTCTTT. Its protein product is CASSPASPGQGEAFF.

This clonotype was picked up a small number of times. The gene calls are TRBV20-1 and TRBJ2-3, with TRBD2 identical over 9 bases. This CDR3 contains 15 residues. CDR1 is DFQATT, CDR2 SNEGSKA, per germline (reference sequence). V lost 4 bases, J lost 5 bases, and 10 bases stayed unmatched. The CDR3 spells CSANPLAGAGDTQYF. The CDR3 DNA sequence: TGCAGTGCTAACCCTTTAGCGGGAGCTGGAGATACGCAGTATTTT.

This chain uses TRBV27 with TRBJ2-2; no clear D. The CDR3 has 14 amino acids. V gave up 7 bases and J gave up 1 base, with 10 bases separating them. Germline V gene sequence: CDR1 MNHEY, CDR2 SMNVEV (reference sequence). CDR3 protein: CASKWQRNTGELFF. CDR3 DNA sequence: TGTGCCAGCAAGTGGCAGAGGAACACCGGGGAGCTGTTTTTT.

The rearrangement links TRBV18 to TRBJ1-1, with a tentative D call TRBD1 (6 bases). The V gene's germline CDR1 is KGHSH and CDR2 LQKENI. CDR3 length: 14 residues. V was trimmed by 4 bases and J by 6 bases, leaving 15 bases between them. DNA for the CDR3: TGTGCCAGCTCACTTACAAGGGGGTTCGCTGAAGCTTTCTTT. As protein: CASSLTRGFAEAFF.

Ten or more counts support this clonotype. Germline and junction disagree at one end, which may indicate a read error. This chain connects TRBV5-5 to TRBJ2-3; no reliable D call. CDR1 and CDR2 from the germline V gene are SGHKS and YYEKEE (reference sequence). The CDR3 contains 15 residues. The CDR3 DNA is TGTGCCAGCAGCACCCGGCAGACTCGCACAGATATTGGAGATTTT. Its translation is CASSTRQTRTDIGDF.

The J gene is TRBJ1-2, the V gene TRBV6-1; TRBD1 matches 11 bases. Germline V lookup: CDR1 MNHNS, CDR2 SASEGT. Trimming at V came to 1 base and at J to 5 bases, leaving 6 bases not matched to a gene. There are 16 residues in the CDR3. The CDR3 loop reads CASSEGTGGAKYGYTF. CDR3 nucleotides: TGTGCCAGCAGTGAAGGGACAGGGGGCGCGAAGTATGGCTACACCTTC.

The rearrangement links TRBV6-2 or TRBV6-3 to TRBJ2-7; a weak D match, TRBD1 (6 bases). This CDR3 has 15 residues. The germline V and J ends were trimmed by 5 bases and 3 bases, with 17 bases remaining between them. Germline-derived CDR1 and CDR2 are MNHEY and SVGEGT. CDR3 DNA: TGTGCCAGCAGTCAGCCCCGGGACACAGGCTACGAGCAGTACTTC. It codes for CASSQPRDTGYEQYF.